This T cell receptor beta chain comes out of a study of OX40 agonist ivuxolimab in advanced cancers. Measured with immunoSEQ multiplex PCR; TCRdb has only the in-frame clones, and not every one. The sample holds some 80,000 clones, less than 90% seen once. Germline V lookup: CDR1 LGHNA, CDR2 YNFKEQ. There are 15 residues in the CDR3. V shed 3 bases, J shed 3 bases, and the junction held 2 bases outside the gene matches. This sample comprised CD4+ or CD8+ T cells sorted from blood, obtained in a trial of the OX40 agonist ivuxolimab. The sequence was obtained from an adult with an advanced solid tumor such as melanoma, head and neck, liver or kidney cancer. The V call is TRBV4-2, the J call TRBJ2-3; TRBD2 aligns across 11 bases. CDR3 nucleotides: TGTGCCAGCAGCCAGACTAGCGGGGAGACAGATACGCAGTATTTT. Its protein is CASSQTSGETDTQYF.